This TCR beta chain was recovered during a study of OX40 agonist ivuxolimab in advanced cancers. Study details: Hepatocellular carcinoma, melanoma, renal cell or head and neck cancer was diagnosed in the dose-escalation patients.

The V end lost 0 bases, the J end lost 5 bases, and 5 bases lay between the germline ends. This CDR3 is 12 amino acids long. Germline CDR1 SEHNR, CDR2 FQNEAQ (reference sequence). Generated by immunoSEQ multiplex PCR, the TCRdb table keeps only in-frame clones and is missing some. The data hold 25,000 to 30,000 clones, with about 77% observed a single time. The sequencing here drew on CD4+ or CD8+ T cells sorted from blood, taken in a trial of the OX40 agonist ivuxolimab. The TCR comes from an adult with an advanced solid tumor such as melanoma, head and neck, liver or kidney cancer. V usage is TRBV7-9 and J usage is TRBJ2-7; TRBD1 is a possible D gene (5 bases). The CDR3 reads CASSLARDEQYF. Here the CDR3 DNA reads TGTGCCAGCAGCTTAGCCAGGGACGAGCAGTACTTC.